The 8 T cell receptor beta chains below all came from one sample that was sequenced in a study of tumor-infiltrating lymphocytes in primary liver carcinoma. Reverse transcription of roughly 470 ng total RNA with a constant-region primer produced TCR beta cDNA. It was through three nested multiplex PCR rounds of slightly modified ARM-PCR that TCR beta libraries arose. The two initial PCR rounds, around 11 cycles each, used TRBV1-TRBV30 forward and C-beta reverse primers. TCRdb reprocessed the multiplex PCR reads via MiXCR and lists one record per CDR3 protein. The repertoire holds 250,000 to 400,000 distinct CDR3 sequences, roughly two thirds seen once, with roughly 10% in the top ten. It was unsorted whole blood that yielded blood RNA, and germline DNA was also extracted. Sequences were obtained from peripheral blood. These receptors were taken from a man between 40 and 49 years old with primary liver carcinoma and hepatitis B virus infection.

This clonotype occurred many times. V gene TRBV30 combines with J gene TRBJ2-1; D remains unclear. Trimming left V 5 bases short and J 7 bases short, with 9 bases between. Germline loops: CDR1 GTSNPN, CDR2 SVGIG (reference sequence). CDR3 length: 11 amino acids. The CDR3 sequence: CAWAHQNEQFF. In DNA, the CDR3 is TGTGCCTGGGCCCACCAAAATGAGCAGTTCTTC.

In this sample, this clonotype turned up once. With a much larger clone just one base away, this may be a read error. Written as DNA, the CDR3 is TGTGCCAGCAGCCAAGAAGGCTCTAGCGGCGGCACAGATACGCAGTATTTT. It yields the protein CASSQEGSSGGTDTQYF. V is TRBV4-2 and J is TRBJ2-3; 7 positions match TRBD2. Losses at the gene ends were 0 bases for V and 1 base for J; bases not matched to a gene: 7. The CDR3 is 17 residues long. CDR1 and CDR2 (germline): LGHNA, YNFKEQ.

The rearrangement joins TRBV18 to TRBJ2-7; the match to TRBD1 covers 8 bases. This CDR3 has 15 residues. Per germline, CDR1 KGHSH and CDR2 LQKENI. The junction had 5 bases not matched to a gene; V was cut back by 0 bases and J by 4 bases. The chain's CDR3 is CASSPPRGLLYEQYF. CDR3 in DNA: TGTGCCAGCTCACCACCCAGGGGGCTCCTTTACGAGCAGTACTTC.

The rearrangement joins TRBV29-1 to TRBJ2-4; possibly TRBD1 for D (6 bases). CDR3 length equals 11 residues. Trimming left V 7 bases short and J 8 bases short, with 12 bases between. Germline CDR1 SQVTM, CDR2 ANQGSEA. CDR3 sequence reads: CSARQDYIQYF. For the CDR3, the DNA is TGCAGCGCAAGACAGGACTACATTCAGTACTTC. The variable domain in full, completed from reference TRBV29-1 and TRBJ2-4, reads SAVISQKPSRDICQRGTSLTIQCQVDSQVTMMFWYRQQPGQSLTLIATANQGSEATYESGFVIDKFPISRPNLTFSTLTVSNMSPEDSSIYLCSARQDYIQYFGAGTRLSVL.

With regard to this clonotype: One end of the junction varies from germline; a read error may be responsible. The rearrangement uses TRBV11-1 and TRBJ2-2, with TRBD2 matching 7 bases. Looked up from germline, CDR1 is SGHAT and CDR2 is FQDESV (reference sequence). There are 16 residues in the CDR3. CDR3 amino acids: CASSLAGGTNTGEPFF. For the CDR3, the DNA is TGTGCCAGCAGCTTAGCGGGAGGGACGAACACCGGGGAGCCGTTTTTT.

J is TRBJ1-1 and V is TRBV7-2, with TRBD1 identical over 7 bases. Germline V lookup: CDR1 SGHTA, CDR2 FQGNSA. The V gene end was trimmed by 4 bases and the J gene end by 4 bases; junction bases not matched to a gene: 6. This CDR3 region has 14 residues. The CDR3 loop reads CASSSFRQGTEAFF. The CDR3 nucleotides read TGTGCCAGCAGCTCCTTTCGACAGGGCACTGAAGCTTTCTTT.

This clonotype has ten or more counts. V gene TRBV6-1 combines with J gene TRBJ1-5; no clear D gene. The CDR3 runs 15 residues. V lost 2 bases and J lost 1, with 9 bases in between. Germline CDR1 reads MNHNS; CDR2 reads SASEGT. The CDR3, as DNA: TGTGCCAGCAGTGAATTCACTGGGAGCAATCAGCCCCAGCATTTT. This translates into CASSEFTGSNQPQHF.

Points on this clonotype: This may be a read error: a much more frequent sequence differs by one nucleotide. The rearrangement links TRBV4-2 to TRBJ2-7; 8 nucleotides agree with TRBD1. The CDR3 is made up of 14 amino acids. From germline, CDR1 is LGHNA and CDR2 YNFKEQ. V lost 4 bases, J lost 4 bases, and 6 bases stayed unmatched. Here the CDR3 DNA reads TGTGCCAGCAGCCTGGAGACAGGGGAGTACGAGCAGTACTTC. This translates into CASSLETGEYEQYF.